These T cell receptor beta chains were read from a single sample in a study of blood T cell repertoires in COVID-19. The assay was immunoSEQ multiplex PCR, and TCRdb's table has in-frame clones only and misses some. This sample has some 290,000 clones, with more than 75% found just once. Sequencing was performed on PBMCs or T cells enriched from blood (not recorded which). The origin of the receptors is a woman between 40 and 55 years old with acute COVID-19. CDR3s include the opening cysteine and the closing phenylalanine or tryptophan. Each record gives: D gene, J gene, V gene, clone size, CDR3 protein, CDR3 DNA. D genes are given only for firm matches. The size of a clone is reported for some rows only, either as once, few or many, or as a class for expanded clones.

.	TRBJ2-3	TRBV4-1	.	CASSQEQHTDTQYF	TGCGCCAGCAGCCAAGAGCAACACACAGATACGCAGTATTTT
TRBD1	TRBJ2-7	TRBV6-5	.	CASSPRQGSSYEQYF	TGTGCCAGCAGTCCACGACAGGGTTCAAGTTACGAGCAGTACTTC
TRBD2	TRBJ2-5	TRBV5-1	.	CASSLGSSGGPGRETQYF	TGCGCCAGCAGCTTGGGATCTAGCGGGGGCCCCGGAAGGGAGACCCAGTACTTC
.	TRBJ2-5	TRBV12-3/TRBV12-4	.	CASSLGGSQYF	TGTGCCAGCAGTTTAGGAGGATCCCAGTACTTC
.	TRBJ1-6	TRBV28	.	CASSSDTLQTLHF	TGTGCCAGCAGTTCTGACACGCTTCAGACCCTCCACTTT
TRBD2	TRBJ2-3	TRBV24-1	.	CATSDQTSLGTDTQYF	TGTGCCACCAGTGACCAGACTAGCCTTGGGACAGATACGCAGTATTTT
.	TRBJ2-7	TRBV6-2/TRBV6-3	.	CASSPGQITYEQYF	TGTGCCAGCAGCCCCGGACAGATTACCTACGAGCAGTACTTC
TRBD1	TRBJ1-4	TRBV5-6	.	CASSLDRGEKLFF	TGTGCCAGCAGCTTGGACAGGGGGGAAAAACTGTTTTTT
.	TRBJ1-2	TRBV4-1	.	CASTQTGTRANYGYTF	TGCGCCAGCACCCAAACCGGGACAAGGGCTAACTATGGCTACACCTTC
.	TRBJ1-2	TRBV13	.	CASSLNEWGLGYGYTF	TGTGCCAGCAGCTTAAATGAATGGGGGCTCGGCTATGGCTACACCTTC
.	TRBJ2-6	TRBV7-9	.	CASSEVIGGANVLTF	TGTGCCAGCAGCGAAGTCATCGGTGGGGCCAACGTCCTGACTTTC
TRBD1	TRBJ1-2	TRBV30	.	CAFAGGLGGYTF	TGTGCCTTCGCAGGGGGCTTGGGAGGCTACACCTTC
.	TRBJ1-5	TRBV6-5	.	CASSLQGLGPQHF	TGTGCCAGCAGTCTACAGGGATTGGGGCCCCAGCATTTT
TRBD2	TRBJ2-3	TRBV6-5	.	CASSYLAGRGTDTQYF	TGTGCCAGCAGTTACCTAGCGGGGAGGGGTACAGATACGCAGTATTTT
TRBD1	TRBJ1-4	TRBV5-1	.	CASSLTGANEKLFF	TGCGCCAGCAGCTTAACAGGGGCTAATGAAAAACTGTTTTTT
.	TRBJ1-1	TRBV14	.	CASSQGVEVATEAFF	TGTGCCAGCAGCCAAGGGGTTGAGGTTGCAACTGAAGCTTTCTTT
.	TRBJ2-5	TRBV19	.	CASSIEGSVETQYF	TGTGCCAGTAGTATAGAGGGCTCAGTAGAGACCCAGTACTTC
TRBD2	TRBJ2-5	TRBV28	.	CASVIAGGSGKTQYF	TGTGCCAGCGTGATAGCGGGGGGCTCGGGAAAGACCCAGTACTTC
.	TRBJ1-3	TRBV11-3	.	CASSARTAGNTIYF	TGTGCCAGCAGCGCCCGGACAGCCGGAAACACCATATATTTT
.	TRBJ2-7	TRBV29-1	.	CSTTLGIEQYF	TGCAGCACGACACTAGGTATCGAGCAGTACTTC
.	TRBJ2-7	TRBV5-6	once	CASSLGTANYEQYF	TGTGCCAGCAGCTTGGGGACAGCCAACTACGAGCAGTACTTC
TRBD2	TRBJ2-2	TRBV12-5	.	CASGLVFRLAGTNTGELFF	TGTGCTAGTGGTTTGGTATTTCGGCTAGCGGGCACGAACACCGGGGAGCTGTTTTTT
.	TRBJ2-6	TRBV15	.	CATSRGGSSSGANVLTF	TGTGCCACCAGCAGAGGAGGATCGAGCTCTGGGGCCAACGTCCTGACTTTC
.	TRBJ2-2	TRBV19	few	CASSIRLSLGAGELFF	TGTGCCAGTAGTATTCGGCTGTCTCTCGGAGCCGGGGAGCTGTTTTTT
TRBD2	TRBJ2-2	TRBV5-1	.	CASSYLAGGPGELFF	TGCGCCAGCAGCTATCTAGCGGGGGGGCCCGGGGAGCTGTTTTTT
.	TRBJ2-6	TRBV13	.	CASKDRGRSGANVLTF	TGTGCCAGCAAGGATAGGGGAAGGTCTGGGGCCAACGTCCTGACTTTC
TRBD1	TRBJ2-7	TRBV7-9	.	CASSQEGQGVEQYF	TGTGCCAGCAGCCAAGAGGGACAGGGGGTAGAGCAGTACTTC
.	TRBJ1-3	TRBV12-5	.	CASGPSGGSDGNTIYF	TGTGCTAGTGGTCCATCTGGAGGGTCGGATGGAAACACCATATATTTT
TRBD1	TRBJ2-1	TRBV20-1	.	CSAPTGVEQFF	TGCAGTGCCCCGACAGGGGTAGAGCAGTTCTTC
.	TRBJ2-7	TRBV28	.	CASSPARGKASSYEQYF	TGTGCCAGCAGTCCCGCCCGAGGGAAGGCCAGCTCCTACGAGCAGTACTTC
.	TRBJ2-2	TRBV5-1	.	CASSLPQTPNTGELFF	TGCGCCAGCAGCTTGCCCCAAACACCGAACACCGGGGAGCTGTTTTTT